These T cell receptor beta chains were read from a single sample in a study of blood T cell repertoires in COVID-19. Some clones are missing from TCRdb's copy, which holds only in-frame ones; the method was immunoSEQ multiplex PCR. In the table there are about 160,000 clones, approximately 88% of which are singletons. Sequencing was carried out using peripheral blood. These receptors originate from a woman older than 75 with active or convalescent COVID-19. Each CDR3 is given with its conserved first and last residue. D genes are given only for firm matches. The listing skips clone size in some rows; elsewhere it reads once, few, many or a size class.

CDR3 length: 14; D gene: .; clone size: once; J gene: TRBJ1-4; V gene: TRBV2; CDR3 protein: CASRPDSSNEKLFF; CDR3 DNA: TGTGCCAGCAGACCGGACAGCAGTAATGAAAAACTGTTTTTT
CDR3 length: 14; D gene: .; clone size: .; J gene: TRBJ2-7; V gene: TRBV6-6; CDR3 protein: CASSYQRSPYEQYF; CDR3 DNA: TGTGCCAGCAGTTACCAACGGAGCCCCTACGAGCAGTACTTC
CDR3 length: 16; D gene: TRBD1; clone size: .; J gene: TRBJ1-5; V gene: TRBV19; CDR3 protein: CASRDRGSYSNQPQHF; CDR3 DNA: TGTGCCAGCCGGGACAGGGGATCCTATAGCAATCAGCCCCAGCATTTT
CDR3 length: 16; D gene: .; clone size: .; J gene: TRBJ1-2; V gene: TRBV19; CDR3 protein: CASSTAAGERGYGYTF; CDR3 DNA: TGTGCCAGTAGTACTGCGGCAGGGGAAAGGGGCTATGGCTACACCTTC
CDR3 length: 15; D gene: .; clone size: .; J gene: TRBJ2-5; V gene: TRBV6-5; CDR3 protein: CASSYGGGNQETQYF; CDR3 DNA: TGTGCCAGCAGTTACGGTGGAGGGAACCAAGAGACCCAGTACTTC
CDR3 length: 14; D gene: .; clone size: once; J gene: TRBJ1-1; V gene: TRBV21-1; CDR3 protein: CASNPRTAGPRAFF; CDR3 DNA: TGTGCCAGCAACCCTAGGACAGCCGGGCCTCGAGCTTTCTTT
CDR3 length: 15; D gene: TRBD2; clone size: .; J gene: TRBJ2-3; V gene: TRBV7-3; CDR3 protein: CASSPGLVRPDTQYF; CDR3 DNA: TGTGCCAGCAGCCCGGGACTAGTAAGGCCAGATACGCAGTATTTT
CDR3 length: 17; D gene: TRBD1; clone size: .; J gene: TRBJ2-2; V gene: TRBV3-1/TRBV3-2; CDR3 protein: CASSQDKGTGVSGELFF; CDR3 DNA: TGTGCCAGCAGCCAAGATAAAGGAACAGGGGTCTCCGGGGAGCTGTTTTTT
CDR3 length: 15; D gene: TRBD1; clone size: once; J gene: TRBJ1-2; V gene: TRBV3-1/TRBV3-2; CDR3 protein: CASSPYDRGGYGYTF; CDR3 DNA: TGTGCCAGCAGCCCGTATGACAGGGGAGGTTATGGCTACACCTTC
CDR3 length: 15; D gene: TRBD1; clone size: .; J gene: TRBJ2-7; V gene: TRBV6-6; CDR3 protein: CASSSNQQGNNEQYF; CDR3 DNA: TGTGCCAGCAGTTCCAACCAACAGGGGAACAACGAGCAGTACTTC
CDR3 length: 15; D gene: .; clone size: .; J gene: TRBJ1-1; V gene: TRBV12-5; CDR3 protein: CASGPDLSGNGEAFF; CDR3 DNA: TGTGCTAGTGGCCCAGATCTCAGCGGAAACGGTGAAGCTTTCTTT
CDR3 length: 16; D gene: .; clone size: few; J gene: TRBJ1-1; V gene: TRBV5-1; CDR3 protein: CASSLVLLGPRAEAFF; CDR3 DNA: TGCGCCAGCAGCTTGGTTTTACTGGGCCCGAGGGCTGAAGCTTTCTTT
CDR3 length: 14; D gene: .; clone size: few; J gene: TRBJ1-5; V gene: TRBV29-1; CDR3 protein: CSVLPGGGNQPQHF; CDR3 DNA: TGCAGCGTTCTTCCGGGGGGGGGCAATCAGCCCCAGCATTTT
CDR3 length: 15; D gene: TRBD1; clone size: .; J gene: TRBJ1-3; V gene: TRBV6-5; CDR3 protein: CASSPGQGTGNTIYF; CDR3 DNA: TGTGCCAGCAGTCCGGGACAGGGAACTGGAAACACCATATATTTT
CDR3 length: 14; D gene: .; clone size: .; J gene: TRBJ1-1; V gene: TRBV7-2; CDR3 protein: CASSSRQRNTEAFF; CDR3 DNA: TGTGCCAGCAGCTCCCGACAGAGGAACACTGAAGCTTTCTTT
CDR3 length: 17; D gene: TRBD1; clone size: .; J gene: TRBJ2-4; V gene: TRBV13; CDR3 protein: CASSLTRTGLPKNIQYF; CDR3 DNA: TGTGCCAGCAGCTTAACCCGGACAGGGCTGCCCAAAAACATTCAGTACTTC